Below are 28 T cell receptor beta chains sequenced from a single sample in a study of blood T cells in healthy people across ages. Primed by a sample-barcoded 5' primer and a J-beta primer mix, a second PCR proceeded for about 6 to 11 cycles. MiXCR, run by TCRdb on the 5' RACE reads, gives a single entry per CDR3 protein. The sample includes over 300,000 distinct CDR3 sequences, 50% to 60% of them seen just once. The sequencing sample was made of blood. The receptors were gathered from a man aged 55 to 69 in good health.

This clonotype was picked up many times. At one end the junction does not follow the germline gene, possibly because of a read error. This rearrangement joins TRBV7-7 to TRBJ2-3; D is ambiguous. The germline gives CDR1 SSHAT, CDR2 FNYEAQ (reference sequence). This CDR3 comprises 13 residues. This CDR3 reads CASSVDVADTQYF. CDR3 DNA sequence: TGTGCTAGCAGCGTAGACGTGGCAGATACGCAGTATTTT. The full variable domain, completed using reference TRBV7-7 and TRBJ2-3, is GAGVSQSPRYKVTKRGQDVTLRCDPISSHATLYWYQQALGQGPEFLTYFNYEAQPDKSGLPSDRFSAERPEGSISTLTIQRTEQRDSAMYRCASSVDVADTQYFGPGTRLTVL.

The chain joins TRBV18 to TRBJ1-2, with 8 bases that match TRBD1. The trim removed 5 bases at V and 6 bases at J, leaving 11 bases unmatched. The germline gives CDR1 KGHSH, CDR2 LQKENI. The CDR3 contains 15 residues. CDR3 DNA: TGTGCCAGCTCAGCCGGGACAGGTCTAACTAATGGCTACACCTTC. Residues: CASSAGTGLTNGYTF.

V is TRBV3-1 and J is TRBJ2-5; possibly TRBD2 for D (5 bases). V was shortened by 4 bases and J by 4 bases, with 13 bases between the two germline ends. The CDR3 length is 14 residues. Germline CDR1 and CDR2: LGHDT and YNNKEL (reference sequence). CDR3 region: CASSPTTGGETQYF. The CDR3 DNA sequence: TGTGCCAGCAGCCCTACGACCGGAGGAGAGACCCAGTACTTC.

V usage is TRBV11-2 and J usage is TRBJ2-5, with D possibly matching TRBD2 (6 bases). The CDR3 contains 16 residues. Trimming cost V 4 bases and J 4 bases, with 19 bases left between them. Germline V lookup: CDR1 SGHAT, CDR2 FQNNGV. In DNA, the CDR3 is TGTGCCAGCAGCTCCCTCGGGAGAGGGGAGGTAGAGACCCAGTACTTC. Its protein product is CASSSLGRGEVETQYF.

This chain connects TRBV7-9 to TRBJ2-1, with 7 positions matching TRBD2. After removal of 5 bases from V and 6 bases from J, the junction contained 13 bases not matched to a gene. CDR3 size: 16 residues. Germline-derived CDR1 and CDR2 are SEHNR and FQNEAQ (reference sequence). CDR3 DNA sequence: TGTGCCAGCAGCGTTCGCGGGGGTACCGGGGTCAATGAGCAGTTCTTC. It specifies CASSVRGGTGVNEQFF.

V is TRBV11-2 and J is TRBJ1-6; the match to TRBD1 covers 10 bases. This CDR3 region has 16 residues. The V gene's germline CDR1 is SGHAT and CDR2 FQNNGV. The J segment lost 7 bases and the V segment lost 1 base, leaving 4 bases of the junction unmatched. This CDR3 is CASSLATGGRNSPLHF. The CDR3 DNA reads as TGTGCCAGCAGCTTAGCGACAGGGGGCCGCAATTCACCCCTCCACTTT.

The rearrangement uses TRBV7-2 and TRBJ2-5; TRBD1 agrees at 9 bases. Germline values: CDR1 SGHTA, CDR2 FQGNSA. V shed 5 bases and J 4 bases; nucleotides not matched to a gene: 2. This CDR3 has 13 residues. The CDR3 DNA follows: TGTGCCAGCAGCCCGACAGGGGGAGAGACCCAGTACTTC. Its protein is CASSPTGGETQYF.

The chain combines TRBV7-9 with TRBJ2-7, with 7 positions matching TRBD1. Trimming took 5 bases from V and 3 from J; bases not matched to a gene: 7. The germline CDR1 and CDR2 sequences are SEHNR and FQNEAQ (reference sequence). The CDR3 is 14 residues long. In nucleotides, the CDR3 is TGTGCCAGCAGCCCAACCGGGACAGACTACGAGCAGTACTTC. It specifies CASSPTGTDYEQYF.

The chain links TRBV12-5 to TRBJ1-5; D not certain. The CDR3 totals 15 residues. V was trimmed by 3 bases and J by 5 bases, leaving 14 bases between them. Germline V gives CDR1 LGHNT, CDR2 FRNRAP. The CDR3 loop is CASGFHPGGDQPQHF. The DNA for the CDR3 is TGTGCTAGTGGTTTCCACCCCGGCGGGGATCAGCCCCAGCATTTT.

This clonotype has a count of ten or more. The chain combines TRBV6-5 with TRBJ2-1; 7 nucleotides agree with TRBD1. CDR1 and CDR2 (germline): MNHEY, SVGAGI. Losses at the gene ends were 5 bases for V and 4 bases for J; bases not matched to a gene: 8. The length of the CDR3 is 15 residues. The CDR3 reads CASSPLGGPYNEQFF. CDR3 DNA sequence: TGTGCCAGCAGTCCCCTAGGGGGCCCGTACAATGAGCAGTTCTTC.

CDR3 loop: CASSLVSGGNTEAFF. The CDR3 DNA follows: TGTGCCAGCAGTTTAGTTTCCGGGGGTAACACTGAAGCTTTCTTT. This chain joins TRBV27 and TRBJ1-1; D might be TRBD1 (5 bases). Germline V gene lookup returns CDR1 MNHEY and CDR2 SMNVEV (reference sequence). The CDR3 totals 15 residues. V was clipped by 2 bases and J by 2 bases, with 12 bases between them.

This clonotype has a handful of counts. The CDR3 here is CASSEGGGETQYF. CDR3 in DNA: TGTGCCAGCAGTGAAGGGGGCGGGGAGACCCAGTACTTC. The chain recombines TRBV6-1 with TRBJ2-5, with D possibly being TRBD1 or TRBD2 (5 bases each). This CDR3 region has 13 residues. Germline V gene lookup returns CDR1 MNHNS and CDR2 SASEGT. V lost 1 base and J 5 bases, leaving 8 bases between the germline ends.

The chain combines TRBV20-1 with TRBJ2-5; D is uncertain. This CDR3 comprises 12 residues. The germline V gene encodes CDR1 DFQATT and CDR2 SNEGSKA (reference sequence). V lost 6 bases to trimming and J lost 2 bases, with 10 bases between them. The CDR3 region is CSATRLQETQYF. For the CDR3, the DNA is TGCAGTGCGACCAGGTTACAAGAGACCCAGTACTTC.

The chain uses TRBV20-1 and TRBJ2-7; D unclear. The germline CDR1 and CDR2 sequences are DFQATT and SNEGSKA (reference sequence). Trimming took 1 base from V and 4 from J, leaving 8 bases between them. CDR3 length equals 12 residues. The CDR3 nucleotides are TGCAGTGCTAGAGGCCTTCGGTACGAGCAGTACTTC. Amino acids: CSARGLRYEQYF.

A note on this clonotype: A much larger clone sits a single nucleotide away, making a read error possible. The chain uses TRBV7-3 and TRBJ2-1, with D uncertain. Germline CDR1 SGHTA, CDR2 FQGTGA. The CDR3 is made up of 13 amino acids. The germline V and J ends were trimmed by 5 bases and 6 bases, with 11 bases remaining between them. The CDR3 coding sequence is TGTGCCAGCAGCCGGAGTGAAAGCAATGAGCAGTTCTTC. Its protein product is CASSRSESNEQFF. Complete variable domain (other parts from reference TRBV7-3 and TRBJ2-1): GAGVSQTPSNKVTEKGKYVELRCDPISGHTALYWYRQSLGQGPEFLIYFQGTGAADDSGLPNDRFFAVRPEGSVSTLKIQRTERGDSAVYLCASSRSESNEQFFGPGTRLTVL.

Worth noting for this clonotype: One end of the junction fails to match germline, which may point to a read error. V is TRBV6-1 and J is TRBJ1-6; 7 bases map to TRBD1. The germline V gene encodes CDR1 MNHNS and CDR2 SASEGT. The CDR3 totals 14 residues. CDR3 sequence (DNA): TGTGCCAGCAGGGAAGCGACAGGGTCGGCACCCCTCCACTTT. It translates to CASREATGSAPLHF.

V usage is TRBV20-1 and J usage is TRBJ2-7; D is undetermined. Germline assignment: CDR1 DFQATT and CDR2 SNEGSKA (reference sequence). The CDR3 is 11 residues long. Deletions cut 6 bases from V and 4 bases from J, with 10 bases between. CDR3 in DNA: TGCAGTGCCCCGACTGGGTACGAGCAGTACTTC. This gives the protein CSAPTGYEQYF.

This clonotype was seen only a few times. The V and J genes are TRBV7-9 and TRBJ2-3; D remains unclear. V was trimmed by 6 bases and J by 3 bases, leaving 16 bases between them. The germline V gene has CDR1 SEHNR and CDR2 FQNEAQ (reference sequence). The CDR3 has 15 residues. In DNA, the CDR3 is TGTGCCAGCAGGATCGGTGACTTCGGGACAGATACGCAGTATTTT. Its translation is CASRIGDFGTDTQYF. The whole variable domain, filled in from reference TRBV7-9 and TRBJ2-3, reads DTGVSQNPRHKITKRGQNVTFRCDPISEHNRLYWYRQTLGQGPEFLTYFQNEAQLEKSRLLSDRFSAERPKGSFSTLEIQRTEQGDSAMYLCASRIGDFGTDTQYFGPGTRLTVL.

This clonotype was picked up a small number of times. V and J are TRBV4-2 and TRBJ1-2; D not resolved. Between the trimmed V and J ends, which lost 0 bases and 2 bases, there was a span of 10 bases. The CDR3 covers 15 residues. Germline V gene lookup returns CDR1 LGHNA and CDR2 YNFKEQ. CDR3 protein: CASSQEGRGNYGYTF. The CDR3 DNA is TGTGCCAGCAGCCAAGAAGGACGGGGAAACTATGGCTACACCTTC.

The rearrangement joins TRBV20-1 to TRBJ2-1, with 13 bases lining up with TRBD2. Trimming removed 3 bases from V and 7 bases from J; junction bases left unmatched: 3. Germline loops: CDR1 DFQATT, CDR2 SNEGSKA (reference sequence). The CDR3 is 14 residues long. The CDR3 nucleotides are TGCAGTGCTAGGGGGACTAGCGGGACAAATGAGCAGTTCTTC. This codes for CSARGTSGTNEQFF.

This clonotype was observed many times. The chain links TRBV20-1 to TRBJ2-5; the D gene is possibly TRBD1 (6 bases). The CDR3 is 16 amino acids. The V gene lost 2 bases and the J gene lost 5 bases, with 21 bases spanning the gap. Germline CDR1 reads DFQATT; CDR2 reads SNEGSKA (reference sequence). Here the CDR3 DNA reads TGCAGTGCTAGACCCCCCTCGGGGACACCCCGGGAGACCCAGTACTTC. It codes for CSARPPSGTPRETQYF.

This clonotype was counted a few times. This chain joins TRBV7-3 and TRBJ2-5; TRBD2 matches 10 bases. This CDR3 has 13 residues. With V trimmed by 5 bases and J by 5 bases, 2 bases remained unmatched. CDR1 and CDR2 from the germline V gene are SGHTA and FQGTGA. The DNA for the CDR3 is TGTGCCAGCAGCGTGGGACTAGCGGAGACCCAGTACTTC. As protein: CASSVGLAETQYF.

The V call is TRBV28, the J call TRBJ2-4; 8 bases align to TRBD1. The J call may be wrong; the DNA end is better matched by TRBJ2-7. The CDR3 consists of 18 residues. Germline V lookup: CDR1 MDHEN, CDR2 SYDVKM. CDR3 region: CASSVSWARQGARHEQYF. CDR3 sequence (DNA): TGTGCCAGCAGTGTCTCTTGGGCACGGCAGGGGGCGCGCCACGAGCAGTACTTC.

V is TRBV28 and J is TRBJ2-4, with D possibly matching TRBD1 (5 bases). The end of the DNA is better explained by TRBJ2-7, so the J call may be wrong. The CDR3 spans 13 residues. Germline-derived CDR1 and CDR2 are MDHEN and SYDVKM. In DNA form, the CDR3 reads TGTGCCAGCAAGGCAGGGTACGTTTCCGAGCAGTACTTC. It translates to CASKAGYVSEQYF.

The chain combines TRBV28 with TRBJ1-4, with D perhaps matching TRBD1 (5 bases). Germline V gene lookup returns CDR1 MDHEN and CDR2 SYDVKM. The ends were cut back, 2 bases at V and 8 bases at J, with 15 bases in the middle. The CDR3 contains 15 residues. The CDR3 coding sequence is TGTGCCAGCAGTTTAGGGACTGCATCCGGGGAAAAACTGTTTTTT. Translating gives CASSLGTASGEKLFF.

A few counts support this clonotype. This chain links TRBV7-8 with TRBJ1-2, with a possible D match to TRBD1 (5 bases). CDR1 is SGHVS, CDR2 FQNEAQ, per germline. CDR3 length: 15 residues. Trimming left V 5 bases short and J 2 bases short, with 15 bases between. The CDR3 protein is CASSPRDFLNYGYTF. CDR3 DNA sequence: TGTGCCAGCAGCCCGAGGGACTTTCTCAACTATGGCTACACCTTC.

CDR3 nucleotides: TGTGCCAGCAGTGGGGAGGGGGATGGGAACGAGCAGTACTTC. This translates into CASSGEGDGNEQYF. The chain recombines TRBV6-6 with TRBJ2-7; D may be TRBD2 (7 bases). Per the germline V gene, CDR1 is MNHNY and CDR2 is SVGAGI (reference sequence). This CDR3 has 14 residues. Trimming took off 5 bases at V and 5 bases at J, with 16 bases between the two ends.

A note on this clonotype: It may be a read error: a sequence one base away is much more abundant. This rearrangement joins TRBV11-2 to TRBJ2-7; 9 bases fit TRBD1. The CDR3 has 15 amino acids. From germline, CDR1 is SGHAT and CDR2 FQNNGV. CDR3 sequence reads: CASNLTGTGLYEQYF. In DNA form, the CDR3 reads TGTGCCAGCAACTTAACCGGGACAGGGCTTTACGAGCAGTACTTC. Using reference TRBV11-2 and TRBJ2-7 for the parts outside the CDR3, the full variable domain is EAGVAQSPRYKIIEKRQSVAFWCNPISGHATLYWYQQILGQGPKLLIQFQNNGVVDDSQLPKDRFSAERLKGVDSTLKIQPAKLEDSAVYLCASNLTGTGLYEQYFGPGTRLTVT.